This passage covers 9 T cell receptor beta chains from one sample sequenced in a study of identical twins. From the 5' RACE reads, TCRdb called clonotypes with MiXCR, one entry per CDR3 protein. Of about 500,000 distinct CDR3 sequences listed, around an eighth are singletons. In addition, the sample was reused for a study of yellow fever vaccine responses in identical twins.

Sequenced: CD4+ T cells sorted from blood. All receptors derive from a young woman in good health.

CDR3 coding DNA: TGTGCCATCAGTGAGCCCAAGGGTCCGGAGACCCAGTACTTC. Translation: CAISEPKGPETQYF. The chain has TRBV10-3 and TRBJ2-5; D is undetermined. The CDR3 runs to 14 residues. V gave up 2 bases and J gave up 5 bases, with 12 bases separating them. From germline, CDR1 is ENHRY and CDR2 SYGVKD.

This clonotype was observed a few times. This chain connects TRBV4-3 to TRBJ1-6; D remains unclear. Germline loops: CDR1 LGHNA, CDR2 YSLEER. V dropped 0 bases and J dropped 5 bases, with 11 bases sitting between them. The CDR3 spans 16 residues. The CDR3 protein is CASSQDARRDNSPLHF. The CDR3 DNA follows: TGCGCCAGCAGCCAAGATGCCCGACGGGATAATTCACCCCTCCACTTT.

This chain links TRBV24-1 with TRBJ2-7; TRBD2 aligns across 7 bases. The CDR3 covers 16 residues. The germline gives CDR1 KGHDR, CDR2 SFDVKD. V trimming: 2 bases; J trimming: 2 bases; junction bases outside the gene matches: 8. The CDR3 DNA sequence: TGTGCCACCAGTGATTGGAGGACTAGACCAGCCTACGAGCAGTACTTC. Translation gives CATSDWRTRPAYEQYF.

This clonotype showed up many times. The chain joins TRBV2 to TRBJ1-5, with 8 positions matching TRBD1. The length of the CDR3 is 15 residues. V shed 1 base, J shed 3 bases, and the junction held 2 bases outside the gene matches. CDR1 and CDR2 from the germline V gene are SNHLY and FYNNEI. The CDR3 spells CASSEGTGINQPQHF. The CDR3 region has the DNA TGTGCCAGCAGTGAAGGGACAGGGATCAATCAGCCCCAGCATTTT.

In this sample, this clonotype turned up a few times. The chain employs TRBV5-6 and TRBJ2-1; 7 nucleotides match TRBD1. V dropped 4 bases and J dropped 8; count of bases not matched to a gene: 18. Germline values: CDR1 SGHDT, CDR2 YYEEEE. This CDR3 is 17 amino acids long. The DNA of the CDR3 is TGTGCCAGCAGCCAAAAGAGGGGGCGAGACTTTTCGGATGAGCAGTTCTTC. It specifies CASSQKRGRDFSDEQFF. The full variable domain, in which reference TRBV5-6 and TRBJ2-1 provide the parts outside the CDR3, is DAGVTQSPTHLIKTRGQQVTLRCSPKSGHDTVSWYQQALGQGPQFIFQYYEEEERQRGNFPDRFSGHQFPNYSSELNVNALLLGDSALYLCASSQKRGRDFSDEQFFGPGTRLTVL.

The V call is TRBV28, the J call TRBJ2-1, with D possibly being TRBD1 (5 bases). The CDR3 length is 15 residues. Per germline, CDR1 MDHEN and CDR2 SYDVKM. Trimming removed 4 bases at V and 4 bases at J, with 14 bases between. CDR3 DNA sequence: TGTGCCAGCAGTTATAGACAGCGCCCTTACAATGAGCAGTTCTTC. Translated, it gives CASSYRQRPYNEQFF.

The V and J genes are TRBV18 and TRBJ1-5; no reliable D call. Trimming took off 3 bases at V and 5 bases at J, with 14 bases between the two ends. The germline gives CDR1 KGHSH, CDR2 LQKENI. The CDR3 is 15 residues long. The DNA for the CDR3 is TGTGCCAGCTCACCTGGTGGAGGACCCTATCAGCCCCAGCATTTT. Amino acid sequence: CASSPGGGPYQPQHF.

The chain has TRBV5-1 and TRBJ2-3; 8 bases fit TRBD2. This CDR3 has 14 amino acids. The junction had 3 bases not matched to a gene; V was cut back by 4 bases and J by 2 bases. Germline values: CDR1 SGHRS, CDR2 YFSETQ. The CDR3 nucleotides read TGCGCCAGCAGCGCCGGACTAGCCACAGATACGCAGTATTTT. Its translation is CASSAGLATDTQYF.

This clonotype was observed a handful of times. The CDR3 here is CASSDMGLYGNEQYF. The CDR3 DNA follows: TGTGCCAGCAGTGACATGGGACTGTACGGCAACGAGCAGTACTTC. This chain uses TRBV6-1 with TRBJ2-7, with D perhaps matching TRBD2 (6 bases). CDR3 size: 15 residues. The V and J ends lost 3 bases and 5 bases respectively, with 17 bases between them. Germline values: CDR1 MNHNS, CDR2 SASEGT.